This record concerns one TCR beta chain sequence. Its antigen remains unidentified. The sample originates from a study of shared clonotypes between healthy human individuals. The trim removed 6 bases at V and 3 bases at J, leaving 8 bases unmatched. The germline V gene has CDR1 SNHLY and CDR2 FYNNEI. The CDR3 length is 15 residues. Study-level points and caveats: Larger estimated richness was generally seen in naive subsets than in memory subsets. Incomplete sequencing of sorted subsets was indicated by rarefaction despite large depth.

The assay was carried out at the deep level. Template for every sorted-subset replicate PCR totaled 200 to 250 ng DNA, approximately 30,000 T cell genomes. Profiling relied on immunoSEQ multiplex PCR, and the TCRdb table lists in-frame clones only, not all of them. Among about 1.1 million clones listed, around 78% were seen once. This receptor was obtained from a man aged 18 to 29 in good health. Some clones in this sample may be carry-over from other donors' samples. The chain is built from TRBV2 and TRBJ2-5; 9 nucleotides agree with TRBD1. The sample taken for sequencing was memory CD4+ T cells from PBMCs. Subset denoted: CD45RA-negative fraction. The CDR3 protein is CASSPTGGGEETQYF. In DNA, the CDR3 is TGTGCCAGCAGCCCGACAGGGGGTGGTGAAGAGACCCAGTACTTC.